The sequence of this TCR beta chain was determined in a study of cytomegalovirus exposure and HLA in healthy donors. The V gene end was trimmed by 5 bases and the J gene end by 1 base; junction bases not matched to a gene: 11. CDR1 and CDR2 from the germline V gene are SEHNR and FQNEAQ (reference sequence). This CDR3 has 17 residues. Sequenced by immunoSEQ multiplex PCR; TCRdb stores in-frame clones only, minus some. The sample carries tens of thousands of clones, just over 95% recorded once. V gene TRBV7-9 combines with J gene TRBJ2-7, with 10 bases that match TRBD1. The TCR sequence derives from a woman between 18 and 29 years old in good health and CMV-seropositive. Sequencing was done on a sample of PBMCs. As DNA, the CDR3 is TGTGCCAGCAGCCCACAAAAAGGGACAGGGGAATCCTACGAGCAGTACTTC. This gives the protein CASSPQKGTGESYEQYF.